Listed below are T cell receptor beta chains from one sample, sequenced in a study of radiotherapy plus CTLA-4 blockade in lung cancer. The protocol was immunoSEQ multiplex PCR, while the TCRdb copy is restricted to in-frame clones and leaves out a portion. The profile shows tens of thousands of clones, 70% to 85% of them singletons. Sequencing was performed on peripheral blood, taken from a patient treated with radiotherapy plus ipilimumab. Receptors were obtained from a human donor with non-small cell lung cancer who had a complete response to radiotherapy plus ipilimumab. CDR3s include the opening cysteine and the closing phenylalanine or tryptophan. Each record gives: CDR3 DNA, CDR3 protein, D gene, J gene, V gene, clone size. D genes are given only for firm matches. Clone size is stated in some rows and not others, as once, few, many or a class when expanded.

cdr3_nt: TGTGCCATCAGTGGGACAGGGGAAGATGAAAAACTGTTTTTT
cdr3_aa: CAISGTGEDEKLFF
d_call: TRBD1
j_call: TRBJ1-4
v_call: TRBV10-3
clone_size: NA

cdr3_nt: TGCGCCAGCAGCCAAGTGGAGCGGCGGCGTGAGCAGTTCTTC
cdr3_aa: CASSQVERRREQFF
d_call: NA
j_call: TRBJ2-1
v_call: TRBV4-3
clone_size: NA

cdr3_nt: TGTGCCAGCAGCTTGAACGCCCCAGGGTCGGGGAGCTCCTACGAGCAGTACTTC
cdr3_aa: CASSLNAPGSGSSYEQYF
d_call: NA
j_call: TRBJ2-7
v_call: TRBV5-5
clone_size: NA

cdr3_nt: TGTGCCAGCAGCCCCCAGGGGAGGGGGTTTCAGCCCCAGCATTTT
cdr3_aa: CASSPQGRGFQPQHF
d_call: NA
j_call: TRBJ1-5
v_call: TRBV7-2
clone_size: NA

cdr3_nt: TGTGCCAGTAGTATAGGCACTAGCGGGGGTCGAGAGCAGTACTTC
cdr3_aa: CASSIGTSGGREQYF
d_call: TRBD2
j_call: TRBJ2-7
v_call: TRBV19
clone_size: few

cdr3_nt: TGTGCCAGCAGCCAGTCGCAGATTGAAGCTTTCTTT
cdr3_aa: CASSQSQIEAFF
d_call: NA
j_call: TRBJ1-1
v_call: TRBV5-5
clone_size: NA

cdr3_nt: TGTGCCAGCACCGCGACACAACATTCCTACAATGAGCAGTTCTTC
cdr3_aa: CASTATQHSYNEQFF
d_call: NA
j_call: TRBJ2-1
v_call: TRBV9
clone_size: NA

cdr3_nt: TGTGCCAGCAGCTTTGGGACTGGGGGGGAGACCCAGTACTTC
cdr3_aa: CASSFGTGGETQYF
d_call: NA
j_call: TRBJ2-5
v_call: TRBV7-2
clone_size: NA

cdr3_nt: TGTGCCAGCAGAGCACCGGGACGGACTAATTCACCCCTCCACTTT
cdr3_aa: CASRAPGRTNSPLHF
d_call: NA
j_call: TRBJ1-6
v_call: TRBV6-5
clone_size: NA

cdr3_nt: TGCGCCAGCAGCCTTGCGGGACTGGGGTCAGAGACCCAGTACTTC
cdr3_aa: CASSLAGLGSETQYF
d_call: NA
j_call: TRBJ2-5
v_call: TRBV7-2
clone_size: NA

cdr3_nt: TGTGCCAGCAGTTTGACGGGGTTAATAGATGAGCAGTTCTTC
cdr3_aa: CASSLTGLIDEQFF
d_call: NA
j_call: TRBJ2-1
v_call: TRBV28
clone_size: NA

cdr3_nt: TGCAGCGTTGTCAAGGCCCCTGACACTGAAGCTTTCTTT
cdr3_aa: CSVVKAPDTEAFF
d_call: NA
j_call: TRBJ1-1
v_call: TRBV29-1
clone_size: NA

cdr3_nt: TGTGCCAGCAGCGAGGGTGCGAACACTGAAGCTTTCTTT
cdr3_aa: CASSEGANTEAFF
d_call: NA
j_call: TRBJ1-1
v_call: TRBV7-2
clone_size: few

cdr3_nt: TGTGCCAGCAGCTTGTTGAATTCACCCCTCCACTTT
cdr3_aa: CASSLLNSPLHF
d_call: NA
j_call: TRBJ1-6
v_call: TRBV5-4
clone_size: NA

cdr3_nt: TGCGCCAGCAGCCAAAACGCAGTAATGAACACTGAAGCTTTCTTT
cdr3_aa: CASSQNAVMNTEAFF
d_call: NA
j_call: TRBJ1-1
v_call: TRBV4-3
clone_size: NA

cdr3_nt: TGCGCCAGCAGCTTGTTCCGGGACAGGGTTGTCAATGAGCAGTTCTTC
cdr3_aa: CASSLFRDRVVNEQFF
d_call: TRBD1
j_call: TRBJ2-1
v_call: TRBV5-1
clone_size: once

cdr3_nt: TGTGCCAGCAGCTTGGGGGGTCGGGTTACCACAGATACGCAGTATTTT
cdr3_aa: CASSLGGRVTTDTQYF
d_call: NA
j_call: TRBJ2-3
v_call: TRBV5-4
clone_size: once

cdr3_nt: TGTGCCAGCAACTTAGACAGGGGCAATCAGCCCCAGCATTTT
cdr3_aa: CASNLDRGNQPQHF
d_call: TRBD1
j_call: TRBJ1-5
v_call: TRBV6-5
clone_size: NA

cdr3_nt: TGTGCCAGCAGATCCGGACAGGGAAACTATGGCTACACCTTC
cdr3_aa: CASRSGQGNYGYTF
d_call: TRBD1
j_call: TRBJ1-2
v_call: TRBV6-6
clone_size: NA

cdr3_nt: TGTGCCAGCAGCTACTATCAAGGGGGAGGCAATCAGCCCCAGCATTTT
cdr3_aa: CASSYYQGGGNQPQHF
d_call: NA
j_call: TRBJ1-5
v_call: TRBV7-2
clone_size: NA

cdr3_nt: TGCGCCAGCAGCCAGGAACAGGGCAGGGAGCTGTTTTTT
cdr3_aa: CASSQEQGRELFF
d_call: NA
j_call: TRBJ2-2
v_call: TRBV4-3
clone_size: NA

cdr3_nt: TGTGCCAGCTCACGTCAGGGTTCCCCGAACACCGGGGAGCTGTTTTTT
cdr3_aa: CASSRQGSPNTGELFF
d_call: NA
j_call: TRBJ2-2
v_call: TRBV18
clone_size: once

cdr3_nt: TGTGCCTGGGGGGTCGACACTGAAGCTTTCTTT
cdr3_aa: CAWGVDTEAFF
d_call: NA
j_call: TRBJ1-1
v_call: TRBV30
clone_size: NA

cdr3_nt: TGTGCCAGCAGCCCTAGCGAGGGGGGCGGAGATACGCAGTATTTT
cdr3_aa: CASSPSEGGGDTQYF
d_call: NA
j_call: TRBJ2-3
v_call: TRBV7-9
clone_size: NA

cdr3_nt: TGCGCCAGCAGCCAAGAGGTAGTTGCCATGGGGGAAAAACTGTTTTTT
cdr3_aa: CASSQEVVAMGEKLFF
d_call: NA
j_call: TRBJ1-4
v_call: TRBV4-1
clone_size: NA

cdr3_nt: TGTGCCAGCAGCTTCGCCCCGACGGACACCGGGGAGCTGTTTTTT
cdr3_aa: CASSFAPTDTGELFF
d_call: NA
j_call: TRBJ2-2
v_call: TRBV7-2
clone_size: NA

cdr3_nt: TGTGCCAGCTCACCACCCGGTTCCGGGGAGACCCAGTACTTC
cdr3_aa: CASSPPGSGETQYF
d_call: NA
j_call: TRBJ2-5
v_call: TRBV18
clone_size: NA

cdr3_nt: TGTGCCAGTTCGAGGAGCGGGAGGGCCCTAACCTACAATGAGCAGTTCTTC
cdr3_aa: CASSRSGRALTYNEQFF
d_call: TRBD2
j_call: TRBJ2-1
v_call: TRBV19
clone_size: NA

cdr3_nt: TGTGCCAGCAGTACTCCTGCGACAGGGGGGCTCCACTTC
cdr3_aa: CASSTPATGGLHF
d_call: TRBD1
j_call: TRBJ1-2
v_call: TRBV28
clone_size: NA

cdr3_nt: TGTGCCAGCAGCCCTTACAGGGGCACTGAAGCTTTCTTT
cdr3_aa: CASSPYRGTEAFF
d_call: TRBD1
j_call: TRBJ1-1
v_call: TRBV7-2
clone_size: NA

cdr3_nt: TGCGCCAGCAGTGATGCTGGGACTCCATACGAGCAGTACTTC
cdr3_aa: CASSDAGTPYEQYF
d_call: NA
j_call: TRBJ2-7
v_call: TRBV10-1
clone_size: few

cdr3_nt: TGTGCCAGTAGTGGCTCAGGGATTCCCACAGATACGCAGTATTTT
cdr3_aa: CASSGSGIPTDTQYF
d_call: NA
j_call: TRBJ2-3
v_call: TRBV19
clone_size: NA

cdr3_nt: TGTGCCAGCAGCTCCGTAGGGCAGGGGAGAAGGACCGGGGAGCTGTTTTTT
cdr3_aa: CASSSVGQGRRTGELFF
d_call: NA
j_call: TRBJ2-2
v_call: TRBV5-6
clone_size: NA